This T cell receptor (beta chain) was observed in a study of T cell changes during pregnancy in multiple sclerosis. Repertoires were generated with immunoSEQ multiplex PCR, while TCRdb's copy carries only in-frame clones and drops some. This table has approximately 73,000 clones, more than 80% appearing once. The CDR3 is 16 residues long. Trimming shortened V by 0 bases and J by 2 bases, and 11 bases separated the two germline ends. Germline CDR1 is MNHNY and CDR2 is SVGAGI (reference sequence). The chain joins TRBV6-6 to TRBJ1-5; D is perhaps TRBD1 (5 bases). Sequenced here: CD4+ T cells from peripheral blood mononuclear cells, sampled before pregnancy. The origin of this receptor is a female donor with multiple sclerosis, enrolled in a pregnancy study. CDR3 bases: TGTGCCAGCAGTTACTCGGGGGGGGACGGCAATCAGCCCCAGCATTTT. This codes for CASSYSGGDGNQPQHF.